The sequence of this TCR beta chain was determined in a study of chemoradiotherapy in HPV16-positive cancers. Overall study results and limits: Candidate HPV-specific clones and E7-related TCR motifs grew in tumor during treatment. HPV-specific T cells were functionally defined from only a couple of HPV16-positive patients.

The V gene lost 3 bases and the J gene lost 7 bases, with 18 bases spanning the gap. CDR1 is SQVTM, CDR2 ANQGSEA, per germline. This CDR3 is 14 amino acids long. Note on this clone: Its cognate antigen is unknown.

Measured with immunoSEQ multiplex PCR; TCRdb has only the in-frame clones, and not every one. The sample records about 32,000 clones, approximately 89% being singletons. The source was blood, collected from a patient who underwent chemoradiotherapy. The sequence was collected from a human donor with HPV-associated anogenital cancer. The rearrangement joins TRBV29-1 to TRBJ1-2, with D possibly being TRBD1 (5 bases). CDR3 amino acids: CSVDDGWGFGGYTF. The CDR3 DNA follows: TGCAGCGTTGATGATGGTTGGGGGTTCGGTGGCTACACCTTC.